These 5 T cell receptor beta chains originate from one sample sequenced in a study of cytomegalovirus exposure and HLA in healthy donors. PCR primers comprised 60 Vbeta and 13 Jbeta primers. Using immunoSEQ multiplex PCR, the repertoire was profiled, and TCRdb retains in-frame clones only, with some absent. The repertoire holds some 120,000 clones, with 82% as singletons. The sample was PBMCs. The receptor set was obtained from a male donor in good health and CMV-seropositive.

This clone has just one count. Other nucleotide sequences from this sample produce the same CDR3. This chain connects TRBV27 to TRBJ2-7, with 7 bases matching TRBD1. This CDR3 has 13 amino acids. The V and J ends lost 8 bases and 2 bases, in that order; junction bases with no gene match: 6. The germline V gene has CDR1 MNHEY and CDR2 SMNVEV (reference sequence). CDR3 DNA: TGTGCCAGCTCCTGGACAGGTGCCTACGAGCAGTACTTC. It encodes CASSWTGAYEQYF.

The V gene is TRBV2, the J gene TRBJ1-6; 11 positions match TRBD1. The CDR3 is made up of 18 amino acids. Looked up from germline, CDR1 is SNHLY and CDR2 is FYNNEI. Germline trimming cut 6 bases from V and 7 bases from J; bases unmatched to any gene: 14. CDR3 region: CASRYGTGGMNRNSPLHF. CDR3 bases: TGTGCCAGCAGATACGGGACAGGGGGGATGAATCGAAATTCACCCCTCCACTTT.

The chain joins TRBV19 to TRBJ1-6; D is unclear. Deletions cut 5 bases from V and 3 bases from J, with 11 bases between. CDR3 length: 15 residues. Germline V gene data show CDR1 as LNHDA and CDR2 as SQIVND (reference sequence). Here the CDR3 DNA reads TGTGCCAGTAGTGCTCAGGATAGCTATAATTCACCCCTCCACTTT. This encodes CASSAQDSYNSPLHF.

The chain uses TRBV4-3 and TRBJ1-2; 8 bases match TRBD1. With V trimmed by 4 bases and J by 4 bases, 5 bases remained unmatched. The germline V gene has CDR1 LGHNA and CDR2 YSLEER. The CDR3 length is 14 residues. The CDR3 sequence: CASSPGTGAYGYTF. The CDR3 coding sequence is TGCGCCAGCAGCCCCGGGACAGGCGCCTATGGCTACACCTTC.

The CDR3 loop reads CASGLGTEVYGYTF. CDR3 in DNA: TGTGCCAGCGGACTGGGGACAGAGGTCTATGGCTACACCTTC. The chain recombines TRBV28 with TRBJ1-2, with TRBD1 matching over 7 bases. The CDR3 extends over 14 amino acids. Germline V gene lookup returns CDR1 MDHEN and CDR2 SYDVKM. Germline trimming cut 8 bases from V and 4 bases from J; bases unmatched to any gene: 10.